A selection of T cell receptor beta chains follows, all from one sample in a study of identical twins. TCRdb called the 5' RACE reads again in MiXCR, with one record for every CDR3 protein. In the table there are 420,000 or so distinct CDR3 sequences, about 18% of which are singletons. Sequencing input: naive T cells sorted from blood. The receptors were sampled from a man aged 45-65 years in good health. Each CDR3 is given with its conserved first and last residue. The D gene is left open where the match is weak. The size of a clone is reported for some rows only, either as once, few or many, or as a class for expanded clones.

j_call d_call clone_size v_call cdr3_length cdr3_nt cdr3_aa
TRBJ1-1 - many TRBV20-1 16 TGCAGTGCTAGAGATCGCTTGGGGGCGGTGAGCACTGAAGCTTTCTTT CSARDRLGAVSTEAFF
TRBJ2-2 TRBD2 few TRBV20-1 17 TGCAGTGCTAGAGATCCCCTAGCGGGAGGAAACACCGGGGAGCTGTTTTTT CSARDPLAGGNTGELFF
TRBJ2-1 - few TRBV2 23 TGTGCCAGCAGTAAACCGGTTTTTCGCGGACAGGGAAGCGGGGGAGTCTCCTACAATGAGCAGTTCTTC CASSKPVFRGQGSGGVSYNEQFF
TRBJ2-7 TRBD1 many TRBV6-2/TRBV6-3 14 TGTGCCAGTAAAACCGGGACAGGGGCCTACGAGCAGTACTTC CASKTGTGAYEQYF
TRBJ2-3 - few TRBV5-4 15 TGTGCCAGCAGCTTGAGAGTGGGCGACACAGATACGCAGTATTTT CASSLRVGDTDTQYF
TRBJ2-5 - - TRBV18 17 TGTGCCAGCTCACCAGGGATAGGGACTCCCCGAGCGGAGACCCAGTACTTC CASSPGIGTPRAETQYF
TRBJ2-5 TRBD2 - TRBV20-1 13 TGCAGTGCTTCTAGCGGGCTCCAAGAGACCCAGTACTTC CSASSGLQETQYF
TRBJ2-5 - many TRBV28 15 TGTGCCAGCAGTTTATCAAGGGGCGCGGGAGAGACCCAGTACTTC CASSLSRGAGETQYF
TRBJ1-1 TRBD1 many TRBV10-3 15 TGTGCCATCAGTGAGGGACAGGGCTGGGGGACTGAAGCTTTCTTT CAISEGQGWGTEAFF
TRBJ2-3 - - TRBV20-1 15 TGCAGTGCCCAGGTCGGGAGTGGGGGCTCGGTAACGCAGTATTTT CSAQVGSGGSVTQYF
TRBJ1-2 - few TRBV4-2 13 TGTGCCAGCAGCCAAGCTCTCCTGGGGGGCTACACCTTC CASSQALLGGYTF
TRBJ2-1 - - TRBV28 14 TGTGCCAGCAGTTTAATTAGAACCTACAATGAGCAGTTCTTC CASSLIRTYNEQFF
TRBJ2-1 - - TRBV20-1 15 TGCAGTGCTAGAGAATCCAGGGGTTCCTACAATGAGCAGTTCTTC CSARESRGSYNEQFF
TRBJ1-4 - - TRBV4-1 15 TGCGCCAGCAGCCCCCTCTGGACAACTAATGAAAAACTGTTTTTT CASSPLWTTNEKLFF
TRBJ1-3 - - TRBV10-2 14 TGCGCCAGCAGTGAGCAGGGTTCTGGAAACACCATATATTTC CASSEQGSGNTIYF
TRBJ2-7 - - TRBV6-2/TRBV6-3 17 TGTGCCAGCAGTTACTCGGGGGGACGCGACATTTCCTACGAGCAGTACTTC CASSYSGGRDISYEQYF
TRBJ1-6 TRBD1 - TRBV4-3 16 TGCGCCAGCAGCCAAGACCCTAGCAGGGGGCCCTCACCCCTCCACTTT CASSQDPSRGPSPLHF
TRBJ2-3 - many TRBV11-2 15 TGTGCCAGCAGCCTCTGGGGACGCCAAACAGATACGCAGTATTTT CASSLWGRQTDTQYF
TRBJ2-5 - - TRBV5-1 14 TGCGCCAGCAGCTTGGGAGCTCCTCGAGAGACCCAGTACTTC CASSLGAPRETQYF
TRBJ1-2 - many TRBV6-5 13 TGTGCCAGCAGTTACCCCGATTTCTATGGCTACACCTTC CASSYPDFYGYTF
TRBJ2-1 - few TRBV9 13 TGTGCCAGCAGTCGAGCTAATTTCAATGAGCAGTTCTTC CASSRANFNEQFF
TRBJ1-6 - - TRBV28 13 TGTGCCAGCGGCGAGGGTTTGAGGTCACCCCTCCACTTT CASGEGLRSPLHF
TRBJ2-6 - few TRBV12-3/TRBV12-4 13 TGTGCCAGCGTGGGGACCGGGGCCAACGTCCTGACTTTC CASVGTGANVLTF
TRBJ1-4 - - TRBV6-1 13 TGTGCCAGTTGGGACAATCTCTCTGAAAAACTGTTTTTT CASWDNLSEKLFF
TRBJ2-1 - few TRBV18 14 TGTGCCAGCTCACTGGGGGCTGGAGAGAATGAGCAGTTCTTC CASSLGAGENEQFF
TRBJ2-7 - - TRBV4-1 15 TGCGCCAGCAGCCCAGACGGCGGGCGCAACTACGAGCAGTACTTC CASSPDGGRNYEQYF
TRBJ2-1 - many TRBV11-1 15 TGTGCCAGCAGCCCGGAAGAATCCTCCTACAATGAGCAGTTCTTC CASSPEESSYNEQFF